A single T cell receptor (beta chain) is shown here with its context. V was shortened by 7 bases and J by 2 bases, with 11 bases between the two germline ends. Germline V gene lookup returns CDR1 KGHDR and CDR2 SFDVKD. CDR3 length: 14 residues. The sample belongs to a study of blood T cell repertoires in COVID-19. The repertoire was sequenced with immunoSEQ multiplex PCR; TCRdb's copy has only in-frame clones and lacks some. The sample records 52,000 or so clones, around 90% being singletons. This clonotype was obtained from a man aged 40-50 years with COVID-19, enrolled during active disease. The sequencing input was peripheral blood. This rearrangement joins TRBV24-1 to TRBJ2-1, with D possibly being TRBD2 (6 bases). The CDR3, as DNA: TGTGCCACCAGCGAGCGGGCTGCCTACAATGAGCAGTTCTTC. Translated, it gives CATSERAAYNEQFF.